The entry below gives a single T cell receptor beta chain sequence along with its context. Its antigen target is currently unknown. A much larger clone lies one base from this, so it may be a read error. This record comes from a study of T cells in Graves' hyperthyroidism and ophthalmopathy (dated by TCRdb to about 2019). Looking at the study overall: Peripheral blood samples were taken at the time of initial diagnosis, prior to any treatment. To identify distinguishing TCR V-J signatures, a discovery cohort of 100 patients was used, comprising under 45 with Graves' ophthalmopathy and some 60 with stable Graves' hyperthyroidism. Whether ophthalmopathy could be predicted prospectively was tested in an independent validation cohort made up of about 20 hyperthyroidism patients plus 17 patients who later progressed to ophthalmopathy. The roughly 91 discovery patients were randomly divided into training and test sets at a 7:3 ratio. The study also compared thyroid tissue and blood T-cell repertoires from about six Graves' hyperthyroidism patients. After blood sampling, hyperthyroidism patients were treated with methimazole at a starting dose of 30 mg daily, and ophthalmopathy patients were treated with high-dose intravenous methylprednisolone. According to the paper, TCR Vbeta CDR3 sequencing was carried out on more than 120 peripheral blood samples, which came from approximately 41 ophthalmopathy, 75 to 80 hyperthyroidism and approximately 17 progressor patients.

The TCR beta CDR3 regions were amplified from RNA transcripts. A first-round RT-PCR of the TCR CDR3 used the HTBI primer set with the Qiagen OneStep RT-PCR kit. The libraries were constructed in a second round of multiplex PCR and then size-selected and purified. Paired-end sequencing of the libraries was performed with 100 bp reads on an Illumina HiSeq2000. From the authors' description of their analysis: Raw data were processed with SOAPnuke, discarding reads with adapters, uncalled bases, mean Phred below 15, or no exact constant-primer or identifier match. High-quality paired reads were merged using COPE v1.2.5, and each unique nucleotide sequence was defined as a clonotype. MiTCR v1.1 was used to align the clonotypes against IMGT TRBV, TRBD and TRBJ reference segments. Analysis was restricted to V-J combinations with a frequency above 0.0001, which covered 98% to 99.2% of repertoires. The TCS score was defined as F50 (clonal expansion) divided by E x V (chaos), with BLOSUM62-based TCRdist calculated between CDR3 peptides within each V-J. Welch's t-statistics and random forest reduced several hundred V-J features to roughly 13, which were used in a naive Bayes classifier (R e1071). The Morisita-Horn index was used to measure how similar the thyroid and blood repertoires were. In-frame beta chains were kept once TCRdb had trimmed the public reads at Q25 with fastp and called clones with MiXCR. Identical CDR3 protein sequences are pooled into one entry, listed with their most common genes and DNA. The V and J calls and clone size come from TCRdb's table, not from the authors' own analysis. Recorded for this sample are hundreds of thousands of distinct CDR3 sequences; around a third of them occurred a single time. Clones ranked in the top ten supply around 31% of the sample.

Broad study findings and their caveats: Most expanded thyroid clonotypes (frequency above 0.001) were also found in blood, which suggests that blood repertoires may mirror thyroid immune responses. In cross-validation, a model built on a 13 V-J signature told ophthalmopathy apart from stable hyperthyroidism with just under 90% sensitivity and about 81% specificity, and in testing the same model reached 80%/75%. During validation, the model predicted progression to ophthalmopathy a median of approximately 6 months ahead of onset, with around 65% sensitivity and 72% to 80% specificity. Sample size was not statistically predetermined, and investigators were not blinded to group allocation.

Stable Graves' hyperthyroidism was defined as no progression to ophthalmopathy during 18 months of follow-up. The hyperthyroidism patients were between 18 and 65 years old and newly diagnosed, with a disease duration of less than 2 months. Patients with uncontrolled infections, other autoimmune diseases, pregnancy or lactation were excluded. Diagnoses relied on clinical symptoms, serum thyroxine and TRAb, thyroid ultrasound and orbital computed tomography. PBMCs were isolated from about 9.2 ml of fresh peripheral blood by Ficoll-Paque density gradient centrifugation. Total RNA was extracted with Trizol reagent, and quality was checked on an Agilent 2100 Bioanalyzer. The germline V gene yields LGHNA for CDR1 and YSLEER for CDR2. The CDR3 runs 12 amino acids, cysteine and phenylalanine included. Of all the DNA, just the CDR3 is kept, 36 bases in frame from base 1. The V end loses 0 bases and the J end loses 15 bases, and a stretch of 9 bases separates them.

The chain is made from TRBV4-3 and TRBJ1-6, with no D gene named confidently. This TCR was recovered from a woman in her forties with Graves' hyperthyroidism. The sequenced material came from blood. CDR3 protein: CASSQDEPLLHF. The sequenced DNA is TGCGCCAGCAGCCAAGACGAGCCTCTCCTCCACTTT.